What follows are 25 T cell receptor beta chains derived from one specimen sequenced in a study of tumor-infiltrating lymphocytes in localized non-small cell lung cancer (dated by TCRdb to the early 2020s). Library preparation used the immunoSEQ multiplex PCR assay. This immuneACCESS table, as held by TCRdb, lists in-frame sequences with V and J called but not all clones. Of the missing ones, under half trace to an unresolved V gene in checked studies; the others have no known cause. For this sample the table gives 20,000 or so clones, of which around 67% were detected only once. Of the sample, about 6.5% falls within the top ten clones. Sequencing input: lung tumor tissue. The receptors were sampled from a human donor with non-small cell lung cancer.

The V call is TRBV20-1, the J call TRBJ1-2; D is unresolved. The germline gives CDR1 DFQATT, CDR2 SNEGSKA (reference sequence). The CDR3 consists of 11 residues. V was pared by 8 bases and J by 0 bases, with 7 bases between. The CDR3 coding sequence is TGCAGTATCGGGTCTAACTATGGCTACACCTTC. Translation gives CSIGSNYGYTF.

This chain joins TRBV10-3 and TRBJ1-1; a weak D match, TRBD1 (6 bases). Germline CDR1 is ENHRY and CDR2 is SYGVKD. This CDR3 contains 17 residues. Trimming removed 4 bases at V and 1 base at J, with 19 bases between. The CDR3 DNA reads TGTGCCATCAGTGTATTACCAGTACAAGGGGGGAACACTGAAGCTTTCTTT. It specifies CAISVLPVQGGNTEAFF.

V usage is TRBV5-1 and J usage is TRBJ2-2, with 7 positions matching TRBD2. CDR1 is SGHRS and CDR2 is YFSETQ in the germline V gene. After removal of 4 bases from V and 1 base from J, the junction contained 10 bases not matched to a gene. This CDR3 comprises 17 residues. The CDR3 DNA reads as TGCGCCAGCAGCGGATCGCGGCCGGGAGGGAACACCGGGGAGCTGTTTTTT. Translation gives CASSGSRPGGNTGELFF.

The chain joins TRBV29-1 to TRBJ1-1, with no clear D. CDR1 SQVTM and CDR2 ANQGSEA come from the germline V gene. V gave up 3 bases and J gave up 3 bases, with 8 bases separating them. The CDR3 is 12 residues long. CDR3 residues: CSVDRRDTEAFF. The CDR3 bases are TGCAGCGTTGATCGGAGGGACACTGAAGCTTTCTTT.

The rearrangement joins TRBV19 to TRBJ2-3, with D perhaps matching TRBD2 (6 bases). V was pared by 7 bases and J by 8 bases, with 19 bases between. The CDR3 extends over 14 amino acids. Looked up from germline, CDR1 is LNHDA and CDR2 is SQIVND (reference sequence). The chain's CDR3 is CASTSGESRGTQYF. The CDR3 DNA follows: TGTGCCAGTACCTCGGGAGAGAGCCGTGGTACGCAGTATTTT.

V and J are TRBV6-5 and TRBJ2-7; no definite D call. Trimming took 4 bases from V and 5 from J, leaving 9 bases between them. CDR3 length: 12 amino acids. The germline V gene has CDR1 MNHEY and CDR2 SVGAGI. The CDR3 here is CASSFNRDEQYF. CDR3 bases: TGTGCCAGCAGTTTCAACAGAGACGAGCAGTACTTC.

The V and J genes are TRBV18 and TRBJ1-4, with 9 bases fitting TRBD1. Germline V gene lookup returns CDR1 KGHSH and CDR2 LQKENI. This CDR3 has 14 amino acids. Trimming removed 7 bases from V and 8 bases from J; junction bases left unmatched: 8. CDR3 region: CASFPGTGTEKLFF. The CDR3, as DNA: TGTGCCAGCTTCCCCGGGACAGGGACCGAAAAACTGTTTTTT. Complete variable domain (other parts from reference TRBV18 and TRBJ1-4): NAGVMQNPRHLVRRRGQEARLRCSPMKGHSHVYWYRQLPEEGLKFMVYLQKENIIDESGMPKERFSAEFPKEGPSILRIQQVVRGDSAAYFCASFPGTGTEKLFFGSGTQLSVL.

The chain uses TRBV7-8 and TRBJ1-2, with D perhaps TRBD1 (5 bases). The germline V and J ends were trimmed by 3 bases and 3 bases, with 11 bases remaining between them. Germline V gene sequence: CDR1 SGHVS, CDR2 FQNEAQ. The CDR3 runs 14 residues. The CDR3 spells CASSFRDRDYGYTF. DNA of the CDR3: TGTGCCAGCAGCTTCCGTGACAGAGACTATGGCTACACCTTC. The full variable domain, in which reference TRBV7-8 and TRBJ1-2 provide the parts outside the CDR3, is GAGVSQSPRYKVAKRGQDVALRCDPISGHVSLFWYQQALGQGPEFLTYFQNEAQLDKSGLPSDRFFAERPEGSVSTLKIQRTQQEDSAVYLCASSFRDRDYGYTFGSGTRLTVV.

The rearrangement uses TRBV18 and TRBJ1-3; D remains unclear. V was cut by 5 bases and J by 4 bases, with 12 bases left in between. This CDR3 is 14 amino acids long. Germline V gene sequence: CDR1 KGHSH, CDR2 LQKENI. CDR3 bases: TGTGCCAGCTCAGACGTGTCCTCCGGAAACACCATATATTTT. Translating gives CASSDVSSGNTIYF.

In this sample, this clone is medium-sized. The V gene is TRBV10-1, the J gene TRBJ2-5; D uncertain. The CDR3 consists of 14 residues. Trimming took 9 bases from V and 6 from J, leaving 20 bases between them. CDR1 and CDR2 (germline): WNHNN, SYGVQD (reference sequence). The CDR3 spells CARWVVPKMKTQYF. The CDR3 DNA follows: TGCGCCAGGTGGGTGGTCCCGAAGATGAAGACCCAGTACTTC.

The chain is built from TRBV9 and TRBJ1-6; no clear D gene. The CDR3 extends over 13 amino acids. Trimming cost V 5 bases and J 8 bases, with 11 bases left between them. CDR1 and CDR2 (germline): SGDLS, YYNGEE. The CDR3 loop reads CASSGTADSPLHF. CDR3 sequence (DNA): TGTGCCAGCAGTGGTACCGCGGATTCACCCCTCCACTTT.

CDR3 protein: CASSYRAGGPYEQYF. CDR3 coding DNA: TGTGCCAGCAGTTACAGGGCGGGGGGGCCCTACGAGCAGTACTTC. The chain recombines TRBV6-5 with TRBJ2-7; 9 nucleotides align to TRBD2. CDR1 is MNHEY, CDR2 SVGAGI, per germline. The CDR3 is 15 amino acids. Unmatched junction bases numbered 4, after V lost 2 bases and J lost 2 bases.

This chain joins TRBV18 and TRBJ1-2; D gene uncertain. Germline V CDR1 and CDR2: KGHSH, LQKENI. V was cut by 0 bases and J by 3 bases, with 8 bases left in between. The CDR3 runs 14 residues. This CDR3 is CASSPPNSYYGYTF. In nucleotides, the CDR3 is TGTGCCAGCTCACCACCGAACAGCTACTATGGCTACACCTTC.

V usage is TRBV7-6 and J usage is TRBJ2-7; D uncertain. Trimming cost V 2 bases and J 1 base, with 18 bases left between them. Germline CDR1 is SGHVS and CDR2 is FNYEAQ. CDR3 length: 17 residues. CDR3 in DNA: TGTGCCAGCAGCTTACATGACGCAGCCCTATCGTCCTACGAGCAGTACTTC. It codes for CASSLHDAALSSYEQYF.

The gene calls are TRBV19 and TRBJ2-7; 9 bases map to TRBD2. J gave up 3 bases and V 4 bases, and 4 bases lay outside the gene matches. CDR1 is LNHDA and CDR2 is SQIVND in the germline V gene (reference sequence). The CDR3 length is 14 residues. This CDR3 is CASSTQAGGYEQYF. The CDR3 region has the DNA TGTGCCAGTAGTACGCAAGCGGGGGGCTACGAGCAGTACTTC.

The rearrangement links TRBV7-9 to TRBJ1-5, with D hard to call. V was clipped by 1 base and J by 1 base, with 5 bases between them. From germline, CDR1 is SEHNR and CDR2 FQNEAQ (reference sequence). The length of the CDR3 is 14 residues. The CDR3 here is CASSLDRSNQPQHF. Here the CDR3 DNA reads TGTGCCAGCAGCTTAGACAGAAGCAATCAGCCCCAGCATTTT.

The rearrangement joins TRBV7-9 to TRBJ2-6, with TRBD1 matching 8 bases. The CDR3 is 14 residues long. Trimming took 10 bases from V and 4 from J; bases not matched to a gene: 6. The germline V gene has CDR1 SEHNR and CDR2 FQNEAQ (reference sequence). CDR3 sequence: CAIAQGAGANVLTF. Written as DNA, the CDR3 is TGTGCCATCGCTCAGGGGGCCGGGGCCAACGTCCTGACTTTC.

This clone was seen a few times. This rearrangement joins TRBV18 to TRBJ2-2, with 9 bases matching TRBD1. V lost 4 bases and J lost 5; bases outside the gene matches: 8. CDR1 is KGHSH, CDR2 LQKENI, per germline. This CDR3 contains 16 residues. In DNA form, the CDR3 reads TGTGCCAGCTCACGGTTGACAGGGGGAAGAACCGGGGAGCTGTTTTTT. Translated, it gives CASSRLTGGRTGELFF. Full variable domain (rest looked up from reference TRBV18 and TRBJ2-2): NAGVMQNPRHLVRRRGQEARLRCSPMKGHSHVYWYRQLPEEGLKFMVYLQKENIIDESGMPKERFSAEFPKEGPSILRIQQVVRGDSAAYFCASSRLTGGRTGELFFGEGSRLTVL.

CDR3 loop: CATSWGRNTEAFF. In nucleotides, the CDR3 is TGTGCCACCAGTTGGGGGAGGAACACTGAAGCTTTCTTT. The J gene is TRBJ1-1, the V gene TRBV15; a possible D gene is TRBD1 (5 bases). Germline V gene data show CDR1 as LNHNV and CDR2 as YYDKDF (reference sequence). CDR3 length: 13 residues. V was shortened by 6 bases and J by 1 base, with 9 bases between the two germline ends.

The chain recombines TRBV13 with TRBJ1-4; TRBD1 might be the D (5 bases). CDR1 and CDR2 from the germline V gene are PRHDT and FYEKMQ (reference sequence). The CDR3 has 16 residues. V lost 6 bases and J 4 bases, leaving 18 bases between the germline ends. The CDR3 nucleotides are TGTGCCAGCAGTAAGGGGTCAGATAGATTTAATGAAAAACTGTTTTTT. This codes for CASSKGSDRFNEKLFF.

The gene calls are TRBV18 and TRBJ2-7; TRBD2 aligns across 12 bases. Germline V gives CDR1 KGHSH, CDR2 LQKENI. V lost 5 bases and J lost 3; bases outside the gene matches: 5. This CDR3 has 15 residues. The CDR3 is CASSSRTSGDYEQYF. For the CDR3, the DNA is TGTGCCAGCTCATCCAGGACTAGCGGGGACTACGAGCAGTACTTC. The whole variable domain, filled in from reference TRBV18 and TRBJ2-7, reads NAGVMQNPRHLVRRRGQEARLRCSPMKGHSHVYWYRQLPEEGLKFMVYLQKENIIDESGMPKERFSAEFPKEGPSILRIQQVVRGDSAAYFCASSSRTSGDYEQYFGPGTRLTVT.

The sample holds a few counts of this clone. The chain is built from TRBV18 and TRBJ1-6, with 7 positions matching TRBD1. The V gene end was trimmed by 2 bases and the J gene end by 0 bases; junction bases not matched to a gene: 10. The CDR3 consists of 19 residues. Germline loops: CDR1 KGHSH, CDR2 LQKENI. CDR3 in DNA: TGTGCCAGCTCACCATTTAGCGGGACAGTGAGCTCCTATAATTCACCCCTCCACTTT. The encoded protein is CASSPFSGTVSSYNSPLHF.

The V gene is TRBV4-3, the J gene TRBJ1-1; the D is unclear. This CDR3 is built from 15 residues. Trimming shortened V by 1 base and J by 5 bases, and 14 bases separated the two germline ends. Germline-derived CDR1 and CDR2 are LGHNA and YSLEER. The CDR3 coding sequence is TGCGCCAGCAGCCAAGGAGGTTCACGGGCGACTGAAGCTTTCTTT. Its protein product is CASSQGGSRATEAFF.

The chain couples TRBV2 to TRBJ2-1, with a tentative D call TRBD2 (6 bases). Deletions cut 7 bases from V and 0 bases from J, with 10 bases between. The CDR3 runs to 14 residues. Germline lookup yields CDR1 SNHLY and CDR2 FYNNEI. CDR3 in amino acids: CASMGLGSYNEQFF. For the CDR3, the DNA is TGTGCCAGCATGGGACTTGGCTCCTACAATGAGCAGTTCTTC.

This chain uses TRBV6-1 with TRBJ2-7; the D gene is possibly TRBD2 (6 bases). Germline V gene lookup returns CDR1 MNHNS and CDR2 SASEGT. The length of the CDR3 is 15 residues. Between the trimmed V and J ends, which lost 8 bases and 2 bases, there was a span of 19 bases. The CDR3 nucleotides read TGTGCCAGCTCCATGGCCGGGACGGGGGCCTACGAGCAGTACTTC. It is translated as CASSMAGTGAYEQYF.